This is a list of T cell receptor beta chains from one sample in a study of blood T cell repertoires in COVID-19. Profiling relied on immunoSEQ multiplex PCR, and the TCRdb table lists in-frame clones only, not all of them. The sample lists about 180,000 clones, more than 80% seen once, with roughly 6.3% in the top ten. The specimen sequenced was peripheral blood. These receptors came from a human donor in a cohort sampled during active COVID-19. Both conserved end residues are part of each CDR3. A D gene is named only where the DNA matches it firmly. Not every row has a clone size; where given, it reads once, few, many or a size class.

cdr3_aa cdr3_nt clone_size j_call cdr3_length v_call d_call
CASSALTGLDYNEQFF TGTGCCAGCAGTGCCTTGACAGGGTTGGACTACAATGAGCAGTTCTTC - TRBJ2-1 16 TRBV27 TRBD1
CASSLPRLAGQETQYF TGTGCCAGCAGCCTCCCCCGACTAGCCGGGCAAGAGACCCAGTACTTC - TRBJ2-5 16 TRBV3-1/TRBV3-2 TRBD2
CASSLFSYEQYF TGTGCCAGCAGCTTATTTAGCTACGAGCAGTACTTC - TRBJ2-7 12 TRBV11-2 -
CASSIVGIRSGNTIYF TGTGCCAGTAGTATAGTTGGCATTCGCTCTGGAAACACCATATATTTT - TRBJ1-3 16 TRBV19 -
CASSEGSGIRETQYF TGTGCCAGCAGCGAGGGATCAGGGATAAGGGAGACCCAGTACTTC - TRBJ2-5 15 TRBV9 -
CASSSGQSSYNEQFF TGCGCCAGCAGCTCTGGACAGAGCTCCTACAATGAGCAGTTCTTC - TRBJ2-1 15 TRBV5-1 -
CASSYSQGSSAEAFF TGTGCCAGCAGTTACTCTCAGGGTTCTTCTGCTGAAGCTTTCTTT - TRBJ1-1 15 TRBV6-5 -
CASSSRRGTEAFF TGTGCCAGCAGCTCCCGTCGAGGCACTGAAGCTTTCTTT - TRBJ1-1 13 TRBV11-2 -
CASSVEDSYGYTF TGTGCCAGCAGCGTAGAGGACAGCTATGGCTACACCTTC - TRBJ1-2 13 TRBV9 -
CASSQDLAQETQYF TGTGCCAGCAGCCAAGATTTGGCCCAAGAGACCCAGTACTTC - TRBJ2-5 14 TRBV14 -
CASRFQGGNTEAFF TGTGCCAGTAGGTTTCAGGGCGGGAACACTGAAGCTTTCTTT - TRBJ1-1 14 TRBV19 -
CASSQSLRTGIHEQYF TGTGCCAGCAGCCAAAGTCTGAGGACAGGGATCCACGAGCAGTACTTC many TRBJ2-7 16 TRBV14 TRBD1
CASSFRGSYNSPLHF TGTGCCAGCAGCTTCAGGGGCTCCTATAATTCACCCCTCCACTTT - TRBJ1-6 15 TRBV11-2 -
CASSPTESVGAYNEQFF TGTGCCAGCTCACCGACCGAGTCGGTGGGAGCCTACAATGAGCAGTTCTTC - TRBJ2-1 17 TRBV18 -
CASRVTGDYGYTF TGCGCCAGCAGGGTGACAGGGGACTATGGCTACACCTTC - TRBJ1-2 13 TRBV5-1 TRBD1